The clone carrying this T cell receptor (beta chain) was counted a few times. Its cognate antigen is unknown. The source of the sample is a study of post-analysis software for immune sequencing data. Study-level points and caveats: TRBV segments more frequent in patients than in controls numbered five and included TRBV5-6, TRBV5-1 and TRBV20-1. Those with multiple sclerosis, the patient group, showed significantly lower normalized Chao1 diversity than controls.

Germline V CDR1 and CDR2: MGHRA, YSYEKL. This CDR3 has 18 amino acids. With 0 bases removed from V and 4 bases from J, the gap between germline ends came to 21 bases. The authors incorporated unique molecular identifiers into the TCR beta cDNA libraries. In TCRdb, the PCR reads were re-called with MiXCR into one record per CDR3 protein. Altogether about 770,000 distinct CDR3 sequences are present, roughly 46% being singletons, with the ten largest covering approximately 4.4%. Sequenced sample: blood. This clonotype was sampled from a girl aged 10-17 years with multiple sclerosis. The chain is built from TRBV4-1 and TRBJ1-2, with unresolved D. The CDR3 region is CASSQESTRDPPSYGYTF. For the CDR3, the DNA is TGCGCCAGCAGCCAAGAAAGCACGAGGGATCCCCCCTCCTATGGCTACACCTTC.